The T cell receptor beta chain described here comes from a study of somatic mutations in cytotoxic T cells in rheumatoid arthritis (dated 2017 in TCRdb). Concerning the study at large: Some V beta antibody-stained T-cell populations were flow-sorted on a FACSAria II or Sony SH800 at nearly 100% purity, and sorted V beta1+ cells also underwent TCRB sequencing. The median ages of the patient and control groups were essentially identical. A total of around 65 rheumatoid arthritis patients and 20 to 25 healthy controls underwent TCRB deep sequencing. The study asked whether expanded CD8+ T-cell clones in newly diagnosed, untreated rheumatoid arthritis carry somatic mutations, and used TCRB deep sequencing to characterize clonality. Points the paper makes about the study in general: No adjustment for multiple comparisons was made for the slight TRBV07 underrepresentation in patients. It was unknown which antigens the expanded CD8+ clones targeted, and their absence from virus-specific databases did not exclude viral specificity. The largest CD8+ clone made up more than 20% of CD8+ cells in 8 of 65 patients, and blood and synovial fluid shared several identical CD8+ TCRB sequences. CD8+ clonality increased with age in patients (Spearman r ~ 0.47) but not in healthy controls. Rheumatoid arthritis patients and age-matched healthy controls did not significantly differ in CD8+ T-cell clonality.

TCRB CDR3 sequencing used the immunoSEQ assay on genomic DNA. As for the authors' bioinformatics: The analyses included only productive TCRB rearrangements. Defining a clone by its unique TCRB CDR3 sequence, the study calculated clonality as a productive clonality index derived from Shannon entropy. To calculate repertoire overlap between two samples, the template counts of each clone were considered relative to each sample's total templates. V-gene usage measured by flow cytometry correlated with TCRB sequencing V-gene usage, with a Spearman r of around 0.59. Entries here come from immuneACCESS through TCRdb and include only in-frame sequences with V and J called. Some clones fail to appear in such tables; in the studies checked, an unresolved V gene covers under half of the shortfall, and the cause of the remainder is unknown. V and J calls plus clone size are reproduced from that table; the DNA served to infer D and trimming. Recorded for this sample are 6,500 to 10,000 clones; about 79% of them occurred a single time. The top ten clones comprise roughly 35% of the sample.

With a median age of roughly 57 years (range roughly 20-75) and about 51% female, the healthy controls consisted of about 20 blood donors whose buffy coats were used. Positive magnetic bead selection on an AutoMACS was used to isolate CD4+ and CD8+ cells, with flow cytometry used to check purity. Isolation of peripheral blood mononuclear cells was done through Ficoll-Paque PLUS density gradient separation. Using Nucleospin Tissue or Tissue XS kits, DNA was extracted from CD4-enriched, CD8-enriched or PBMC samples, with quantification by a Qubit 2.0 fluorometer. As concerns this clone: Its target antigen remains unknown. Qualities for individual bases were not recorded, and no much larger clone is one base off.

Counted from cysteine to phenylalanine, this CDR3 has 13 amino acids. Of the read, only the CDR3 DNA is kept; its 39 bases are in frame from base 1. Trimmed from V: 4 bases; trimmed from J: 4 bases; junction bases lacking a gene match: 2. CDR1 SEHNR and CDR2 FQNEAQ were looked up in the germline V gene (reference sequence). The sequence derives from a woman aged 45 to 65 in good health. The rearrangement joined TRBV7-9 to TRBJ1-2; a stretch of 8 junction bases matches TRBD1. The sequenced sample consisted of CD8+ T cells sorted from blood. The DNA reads TGTGCCAGCAGCTCCAGGGGGCCCTATGGCTACACCTTC. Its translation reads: CASSSRGPYGYTF.